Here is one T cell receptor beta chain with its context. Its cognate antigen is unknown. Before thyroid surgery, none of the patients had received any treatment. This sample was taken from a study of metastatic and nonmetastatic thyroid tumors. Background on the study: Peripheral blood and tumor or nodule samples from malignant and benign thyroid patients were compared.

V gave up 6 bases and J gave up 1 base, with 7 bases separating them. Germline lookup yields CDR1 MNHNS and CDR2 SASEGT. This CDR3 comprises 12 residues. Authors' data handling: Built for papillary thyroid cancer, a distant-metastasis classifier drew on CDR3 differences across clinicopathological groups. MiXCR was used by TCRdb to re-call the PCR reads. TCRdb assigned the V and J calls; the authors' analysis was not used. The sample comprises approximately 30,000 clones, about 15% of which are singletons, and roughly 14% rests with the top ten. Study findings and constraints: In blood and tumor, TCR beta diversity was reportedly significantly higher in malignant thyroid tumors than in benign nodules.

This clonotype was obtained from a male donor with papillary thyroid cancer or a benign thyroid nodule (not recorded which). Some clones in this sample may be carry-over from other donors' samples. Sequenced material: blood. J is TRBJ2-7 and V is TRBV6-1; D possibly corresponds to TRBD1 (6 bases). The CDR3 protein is CASRRGSYEQYF. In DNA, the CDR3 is TGTGCCAGCAGGAGGGGGTCCTACGAGCAGTACTTC.